A selection of T cell receptor beta chains follows, all from one sample in a study of blood T cell repertoires in COVID-19. Data came from immunoSEQ multiplex PCR; TCRdb stores just in-frame clones and leaves some out. There are tens of thousands of clones in the sample; more than 85% occur only once, and roughly 13% lies in the top ten. The source material was peripheral blood. All receptors come from a human donor with active COVID-19. The donor label of this sample is uncertain. Each CDR3 is given with its conserved first and last residue. A D gene is named only where the DNA matches it firmly. Not every row has a clone size; where given, it reads once, few, many or a size class.

CDR3 length,J gene,clone size,V gene,D gene,CDR3 DNA,CDR3 protein
13,TRBJ1-3,-,TRBV30,-,TGTGCCTGGAGTAGGACAGCTGGAAACACCATATATTTT,CAWSRTAGNTIYF
13,TRBJ1-1,-,TRBV28,-,TGTGCCAGCTGTAACAGCTTGAACACTGAAGCTTTCTTT,CASCNSLNTEAFF
16,TRBJ2-7,-,TRBV9,TRBD1,TGTGCCAGCAGCTTAGAATCCGGGACAGGGGCGCGAGAGCAGTACTTC,CASSLESGTGAREQYF
14,TRBJ2-7,-,TRBV9,TRBD1,TGTGCCAGCAGCGTGACAGGGAAAGCCTACGAGCAGTACTTC,CASSVTGKAYEQYF
15,TRBJ2-5,-,TRBV4-3,TRBD2,TGCGCCAGCAGCCAAGATGGCCTAGCGGAAGAGACCCAGTACTTC,CASSQDGLAEETQYF
17,TRBJ2-1,-,TRBV5-1,TRBD2,TGCGCCAGCAGCTTGGAGTTAGGACTAGCGGGACCCAATGAGCAGTTCTTC,CASSLELGLAGPNEQFF
15,TRBJ1-3,once,TRBV7-2,-,TGTGCCAGCAGCTTAGTCGAGACTCAGGGAAACACCATATATTTT,CASSLVETQGNTIYF
15,TRBJ2-1,-,TRBV3-1/TRBV3-2,TRBD1,TGTGCCAGCAGCCAACCCGGGACAGGGAACAATGAGCAGTTCTTC,CASSQPGTGNNEQFF
15,TRBJ1-2,few,TRBV7-2,TRBD1,TGTGCCAGCAGCTTAGGATCCGGGACAGCCACCAGCTACACCTTC,CASSLGSGTATSYTF
16,TRBJ2-2,-,TRBV7-9,TRBD1,TGTGCCAGCAGCTTGACCGAGACAGGGTTTAACGGGGAGCTGTTTTTT,CASSLTETGFNGELFF
13,TRBJ2-2,few,TRBV11-1,-,TGTGCCAGCAGCGAGCGAAACACCGGGGAGCTGTTTTTT,CASSERNTGELFF
15,TRBJ2-7,-,TRBV28,-,TGTGCCAGCAGTACGCAGGGGACGGGGAGGGGCGAGCAGTACTTC,CASSTQGTGRGEQYF
13,TRBJ2-7,-,TRBV21-1,-,TGTGCCAGCAGCAGTCCTACGAACTGGGAGCAGTACTTC,CASSSPTNWEQYF
14,TRBJ2-7,-,TRBV4-1,TRBD2,TGCGCCAGCAGCCCTATGGCGGGAGGGGGTGAGCAGTACTTC,CASSPMAGGGEQYF
16,TRBJ1-6,-,TRBV15,-,TGTGCCACCAGCAGAGACCCACCGGGGGGTAATTCACCCCTCCACTTT,CATSRDPPGGNSPLHF
15,TRBJ1-1,-,TRBV7-2,TRBD1,TGTGCCAGCAGCCCGGGACAGGGGAGGTATACTGAAGCTTTCTTT,CASSPGQGRYTEAFF
16,TRBJ2-1,-,TRBV7-3,-,TGTGCCAGCAGCTCTGGCCGGGGGAGCTCCTACAATGAGCAGTTCTTC,CASSSGRGSSYNEQFF
15,TRBJ2-7,-,TRBV11-2,TRBD2,TGTGCCAGCAGTAACTACGGGACTAGTTCCTACGAGCAGTACTTC,CASSNYGTSSYEQYF
15,TRBJ1-5,-,TRBV6-6,TRBD1,TGTGCCAGCAGTGCCACAGGGGTTTTAACTCAGCCCCAGCATTTT,CASSATGVLTQPQHF
14,TRBJ1-2,-,TRBV19,-,TGTGCCAGTAGCATACGGGGACTACGACATGGCTACACCTTC,CASSIRGLRHGYTF
15,TRBJ2-7,-,TRBV9,TRBD2,TGTGCCAGCAGCGTACTGGCTAGCGGGAGCGATGAGCAGTACTTC,CASSVLASGSDEQYF
16,TRBJ2-1,-,TRBV9,TRBD2,TGTGCCAGCAGCGGGGGTCTAGCGGGAGAAATCAATGAGCAGTTCTTC,CASSGGLAGEINEQFF
16,TRBJ1-4,-,TRBV19,-,TGTGCCATCCCCCTCCCGACGGGAGGGACTAATGAAAAACTGTTTTTT,CAIPLPTGGTNEKLFF
13,TRBJ2-7,-,TRBV29-1,TRBD2,TGCAGCGGCGGGACTAGCGGGAGTGACGAGCAGTACTTC,CSGGTSGSDEQYF
12,TRBJ2-4,-,TRBV7-2,TRBD1,TGTGCCAGCAGACAGGGGGAAAACATTCAGTACTTC,CASRQGENIQYF